This T cell receptor (beta chain) was recorded in a study of blood T cells in healthy people across ages (dated by TCRdb to between 2015 and 2016). About the study as a whole: Template switching captured roughly one uniquely barcoded TCR beta cDNA molecule per two T cells in model experiments. The study measured age-related changes in TCR beta repertoire diversity using deep sequencing normalized with unique cDNA molecular identifiers. The donors were split into four age groups: young (average 16 years), middle-aged (about 40), aged (over 55) and long-lived (about 82). To avoid experimental bias, donors of different ages were spread randomly across the sequencing lanes. For two donors (one aged 18 to 30 and one aged 80 or older), the study analyzed two additional independent replicas of 1 million unique cDNA reads from the same blood draw.

As to this clonotype: Its antigen is currently not known. One base away there is no much larger clone; base qualities are not given.

The donors were 40 or so Caucasian individuals from Russia, aged roughly 6 to 100 years, who were systemically healthy. Approximately 11 milliliters of peripheral blood were drawn from each donor into EDTA-treated Vacutainer tubes. Ficoll-Paque density-gradient centrifugation was used to isolate PBMCs, with at least 7 million per sample. Trizol reagent was used to extract total RNA from PBMCs, with at least 5 micrograms per sample. For every donor, an aliquot of PBMCs went through flow cytometry to measure the percentages of naive CD45RAhigh/CD27high T cells. CDR1 is given as SEHNR and CDR2 as FQNEAQ, both from the germline V gene (reference sequence). The CDR3 spans 16 residues, from the cysteine through the phenylalanine. Kept here is only the CDR3 DNA, which spans 48 bases and is read in frame from base 1. V is clipped by 2 bases and J by 2 bases, and the sequence between their germline boundaries is 13 bases long.

The library was obtained by 5' RACE. The instrument given in TCRdb is Illumina HiSeq 2500. A second about 7 to 12 cycle PCR used a sample-barcoded 5' primer and a J-beta primer mix. A unique molecular identifier was introduced onto each TCR beta cDNA molecule by a template-switch 5' adaptor carrying 12 random nucleotides. Each sample yielded at least 3 million CDR3-containing paired-end reads. All of the RNA was converted into first-strand cDNA using the Mint cDNA synthesis kit, with a TRBC-specific oligonucleotide serving as the primer. After uracil-DNA glycosylase treatment, a first 18-cycle PCR used universal primers M1SS and BC2_uni_R on all cDNA. The published analysis was carried out like this. Normalization of each sample was performed by random selection of 1 million high-quality reads, each carrying a distinct molecular identifier. Reads sharing molecular identifiers were discarded rather than binned into consensus sequences. CDR3 identification, clonotype clustering and error correction used MiTCR with a Q25 quality threshold and the strictest error-elimination algorithm. Lower-bound total TCR beta diversity was estimated with a nonparametric unseen species model using Euler transformation. TCRdb took the public reads, trimmed them with fastp at Q25, ran MiXCR for clone calling and kept in-frame beta chains. Rows with one shared CDR3 protein collapse into an entry with the most common genes and DNA. The V and J calls shown here were made by TCRdb, not taken from the authors' results. The table for this sample lists about 810,000 distinct CDR3 sequences; under 40% of them were counted only once. Roughly 13% of the sample is held by the ten biggest clonotypes.

Overall results and qualifications from the work: Total diversity estimates from one million sequenced T cells were considered lower bounds and underestimates. Since profiling was done on bulk unsorted PBMCs, naive and antigen-experienced compartments could not be conclusively compared. Because donor CMV infection status was unknown, age-related changes in expanded clonotypes were potentially confounded. There was a strong correlation between observed TCR beta diversity and the percentage of naive T cells measured by flow cytometry. Observed TCR beta diversity per million T cells fell roughly linearly with age, and a significant reduction was already apparent by age around 40. The long-lived group showed more naive CD4+ T cells, fewer expanded clones and increased TCR diversity than the aged group, suggesting age selection.

The origin of this receptor is a man aged 18 to 29 in good health. This receptor chain uses TRBV7-9 and TRBJ2-1; TRBD2 is a weak D gene call, 5 bases matching. The sequenced sample consisted of blood. Read as DNA, the sequence is TGTGCCAGCAGCTTATCGGAGGTCGGAGCCTACAATGAGCAGTTCTTC. Its product reads: CASSLSEVGAYNEQFF.